Shown below are 29 T cell receptor beta chains from a single sample sequenced in a study of blood T cell repertoires in COVID-19. Method: immunoSEQ multiplex PCR; TCRdb's copy keeps in-frame clones and lacks some. Here the sample spans tens of thousands of clones, approximately 86% being singletons. The material sequenced was peripheral blood. The receptors were sampled from a human donor with active COVID-19. The donor label of this sample is uncertain.

V and J are TRBV27 and TRBJ2-1, with D tentatively TRBD2 (6 bases). V lost 2 bases to trimming and J lost 7 bases, with 12 bases between them. In germline, CDR1 is MNHEY, CDR2 SMNVEV (reference sequence). The CDR3 extends over 14 amino acids. This chain's CDR3 is CASSLRDSRNEQFF. The CDR3 region has the DNA TGTGCCAGCAGTTTAAGGGACTCGCGGAATGAGCAGTTCTTC.

The chain uses TRBV4-1 and TRBJ1-1, with TRBD1 matching over 7 bases. After removal of 5 bases from V and 4 bases from J, the junction contained 13 bases not matched to a gene. In germline, CDR1 is MGHRA, CDR2 YSYEKL. This CDR3 spans 16 amino acids. The DNA for the CDR3 is TGCGCCAGCAGCGCTCGGTCCAGGGGGACGCGCACTGAAGCTTTCTTT. This sequence encodes CASSARSRGTRTEAFF.

The chain's CDR3 is CASRLGTGGEEGYTF. CDR3 sequence (DNA): TGTGCCAGCCGACTAGGGACAGGGGGCGAGGAGGGCTACACCTTC. The J gene is TRBJ1-2, the V gene TRBV19; 12 bases are a match to TRBD1. The germline gives CDR1 LNHDA, CDR2 SQIVND (reference sequence). CDR3 size: 15 residues. With V trimmed by 9 bases and J by 8 bases, 13 bases remained unmatched.

This sequence joins TRBV4-3 and TRBJ2-3; TRBD2 is a possible D gene (5 bases). Germline V gene sequence: CDR1 LGHNA, CDR2 YSLEER. There are 14 residues in the CDR3. V shed 0 bases and J shed 8 bases, with 12 bases lying between them. CDR3 DNA sequence: TGCGCCAGCAGCCAAGATTGGGGTACTAGTACGCAGTATTTT. This gives the protein CASSQDWGTSTQYF.

The chain recombines TRBV30 with TRBJ1-1; TRBD1 matches 10 bases. CDR1 GTSNPN and CDR2 SVGIG come from the germline V gene (reference sequence). CDR3 length: 15 amino acids. Trimming took 6 bases from V and 6 from J; bases not matched to a gene: 13. CDR3 in amino acids: CACRDRGPFYAEAFF. In nucleotides, the CDR3 is TGTGCCTGCCGGGACAGGGGACCTTTCTACGCTGAAGCTTTCTTT.

The rearrangement uses TRBV5-1 and TRBJ2-7; 11 bases fit TRBD2. The V gene end was trimmed by 4 bases and the J gene end by 3 bases; junction bases not matched to a gene: 18. The CDR3 covers 19 residues. The germline gives CDR1 SGHRS, CDR2 YFSETQ. CDR3 in amino acids: CASSETDYTTSGVYYEQYF. DNA of the CDR3: TGCGCCAGCAGCGAGACCGATTATACGACTAGCGGGGTTTACTACGAGCAGTACTTC.

In its sample, this clone was seen a few times. CDR3 region: CASSSLLRDRGHEQYF. DNA for the CDR3: TGTGCCAGCAGTTCGCTCCTCCGGGACAGGGGCCACGAGCAGTACTTC. The V gene is TRBV6-5, the J gene TRBJ2-7; 10 bases line up with TRBD1. This CDR3 is built from 16 residues. The ends lost 4 bases at V and 5 bases at J; junction bases unmatched: 11. Per the germline V gene, CDR1 is MNHEY and CDR2 is SVGAGI.

The J gene is TRBJ2-2, the V gene TRBV7-2, with 8 positions matching TRBD1. Germline assignment: CDR1 SGHTA and CDR2 FQGNSA. The ends lost 3 bases at V and 5 bases at J; junction bases unmatched: 8. This CDR3 is built from 16 residues. This chain's CDR3 is CASSFTGGGVTGELFF. CDR3 coding DNA: TGTGCCAGCAGCTTCACAGGGGGTGGTGTGACCGGGGAGCTGTTTTTT.

This clone appeared a few times. The chain links TRBV2 to TRBJ1-1, with a possible D match to TRBD1 (6 bases). CDR3 size: 16 residues. V was cut by 1 base and J by 4 bases, with 16 bases left in between. Germline V lookup: CDR1 SNHLY, CDR2 FYNNEI. DNA of the CDR3: TGTGCCAGCAGTGAAGACAGGGTTGGGGTGGGCACTGAAGCTTTCTTT. Protein product: CASSEDRVGVGTEAFF.

This rearrangement joins TRBV5-4 to TRBJ2-3; 9 nucleotides align to TRBD2. The junction had 11 bases not matched to a gene; V was cut back by 3 bases and J by 0 bases. CDR3 length equals 18 residues. CDR1 is SGHNT, CDR2 YYREEE, per germline (reference sequence). CDR3 amino acids: CASSSAGGRAISTDTQYF. As DNA, the CDR3 is TGTGCCAGCAGCTCAGCGGGGGGTAGGGCGATTAGCACAGATACGCAGTATTTT.

The V and J genes are TRBV20-1 and TRBJ2-5; D perhaps matches TRBD2 (7 bases). Trimming removed 6 bases from V and 3 bases from J, with 20 bases in between. There are 15 residues in the CDR3. Germline V gives CDR1 DFQATT, CDR2 SNEGSKA (reference sequence). The CDR3 is CSASEGGAWEETQYF. The CDR3 DNA sequence: TGCAGTGCGAGTGAGGGGGGGGCTTGGGAAGAGACCCAGTACTTC.

By sample share, this clone is medium-sized. The chain combines TRBV9 with TRBJ2-3, with 9 nucleotides matching TRBD2. The CDR3 extends over 15 amino acids. Germline V gene lookup returns CDR1 SGDLS and CDR2 YYNGEE. Trimming took 4 bases from V and 4 from J; bases not matched to a gene: 7. The CDR3 loop is CASSPRGGSPDTQYF. In nucleotides, the CDR3 is TGTGCCAGCAGCCCGCGGGGGGGCTCCCCAGATACGCAGTATTTT.

The chain is built from TRBV27 and TRBJ1-1, with 7 nucleotides matching TRBD1. CDR3 length: 12 residues. From germline, CDR1 is MNHEY and CDR2 SMNVEV (reference sequence). Trimming removed 8 bases from V and 9 bases from J; junction bases left unmatched: 9. The CDR3 DNA follows: TGTGCCAGCGGGGACAGTCGAGAAAAAGCTTTCTTT. Translated: CASGDSREKAFF.

The chain recombines TRBV10-3 with TRBJ1-5, with D perhaps matching TRBD1 (5 bases). The length of the CDR3 is 16 residues. Trimming shortened V by 0 bases and J by 7 bases, and 16 bases separated the two germline ends. Germline CDR1 is ENHRY and CDR2 is SYGVKD. The CDR3 DNA sequence: TGTGCCATCAGTGAGTCGACCCCAGGGTCCGGGCAGCCCCAGCATTTT. It translates to CAISESTPGSGQPQHF.

The chain has TRBV30 and TRBJ2-2; 12 bases are a match to TRBD2. Germline CDR1 and CDR2: GTSNPN and SVGIG (reference sequence). The CDR3 is made up of 14 amino acids. Trimming removed 2 bases from V and 7 bases from J; junction bases left unmatched: 2. The CDR3 reads CAWSQLAGGGELFF. The CDR3 nucleotides are TGTGCCTGGAGTCAACTAGCGGGGGGCGGGGAGCTGTTTTTT.

The chain couples TRBV9 to TRBJ2-5; 7 bases agree with TRBD1. CDR3 size: 17 residues. V dropped 0 bases and J dropped 5; count of bases not matched to a gene: 13. CDR1 is SGDLS and CDR2 is YYNGEE in the germline V gene. DNA for the CDR3: TGTGCCAGCAGCGTAGCGGCGAGCTCGACAGGGCGGGAGACCCAGTACTTC. Translation: CASSVAASSTGRETQYF.

V and J are TRBV19 and TRBJ2-1; TRBD2 matches 7 bases. The CDR3 loop spans 13 amino acids. CDR1 and CDR2 from the germline V gene are LNHDA and SQIVND (reference sequence). Losses at the gene ends were 7 bases for V and 9 bases for J; bases not matched to a gene: 9. CDR3 sequence: CASTTPWGGEQFF. For the CDR3, the DNA is TGTGCCAGTACCACCCCTTGGGGGGGTGAGCAGTTCTTC.

This rearrangement joins TRBV5-4 to TRBJ2-3; 8 nucleotides match TRBD2. J gave up 7 bases and V 5 bases, and 12 bases lay outside the gene matches. The germline V gene encodes CDR1 SGHNT and CDR2 YYREEE (reference sequence). This CDR3 region has 15 residues. The CDR3 DNA follows: TGTGCCAGCAGTTCGGGCAGTAGCGGGGTATATACGCAGTATTTT. Its translation is CASSSGSSGVYTQYF.

V usage is TRBV11-2 and J usage is TRBJ2-1; tentatively, D is TRBD2 (6 bases). This CDR3 has 19 amino acids. The germline CDR1 and CDR2 sequences are SGHAT and FQNNGV. The ends were cut back, 4 bases at V and 7 bases at J, with 29 bases in the middle. In nucleotides, the CDR3 is TGTGCCAGCAGCTACCGGGACCCAACGACTAGTGAGGCGGTTAATGAGCAGTTCTTC. As protein: CASSYRDPTTSEAVNEQFF.

The V gene is TRBV4-2, the J gene TRBJ2-3; 7 bases map to TRBD2. CDR1 is LGHNA and CDR2 is YNFKEQ in the germline V gene. The V gene end was trimmed by 0 bases and the J gene end by 4 bases; junction bases not matched to a gene: 4. There are 15 residues in the CDR3. The CDR3 region has the DNA TGTGCCAGCAGCCAAGATGGGGGGAGGGCAGATACGCAGTATTTT. This sequence encodes CASSQDGGRADTQYF.

CDR3 nucleotide sequence: TGTGCCAGCAGCACGACAGGGAATAGCAATCAGCCCCAGCATTTT. Residues: CASSTTGNSNQPQHF. The chain has TRBV9 and TRBJ1-5; TRBD1 matches at 7 bases. Germline lookup yields CDR1 SGDLS and CDR2 YYNGEE. The junction had 4 bases not matched to a gene; V was cut back by 4 bases and J by 0 bases. The CDR3 consists of 15 residues.

The gene calls are TRBV30 and TRBJ2-3, with D perhaps TRBD2 (7 bases). Looked up from germline, CDR1 is GTSNPN and CDR2 is SVGIG (reference sequence). There are 13 residues in the CDR3. The CDR3, as DNA: TGTGCGATAGAGGGGGGGCGCACAGATACGCAGTATTTT. Translated: CAIEGGRTDTQYF.

The rearrangement uses TRBV28 and TRBJ1-2; no reliable D call. Germline CDR1 and CDR2: MDHEN and SYDVKM. The CDR3 sequence is 15 residues long. V lost 5 bases and J lost 4, with 17 bases in between. The CDR3 protein is CASSPGTLIGYGYTF. CDR3 nucleotide sequence: TGTGCCAGCAGTCCGGGTACATTAATAGGCTATGGCTACACCTTC.

The chain joins TRBV5-1 to TRBJ1-6; possibly TRBD1 for D (5 bases). CDR1 and CDR2 from the germline V gene are SGHRS and YFSETQ. This CDR3 region has 15 residues. V was shortened by 4 bases and J by 3 bases, with 11 bases between the two germline ends. The CDR3 nucleotides read TGCGCCAGCAGCCCTTGGGACTACTATAATTCACCCCTCCACTTT. Translation gives CASSPWDYYNSPLHF.

V and J are TRBV28 and TRBJ2-7; the match to TRBD2 covers 12 bases. Germline V gives CDR1 MDHEN, CDR2 SYDVKM. V was clipped by 6 bases and J by 4 bases; unmatched bases: 19. The CDR3 has 19 residues. The chain's CDR3 is CASSLNRLASGRAKYEQYF. The CDR3 DNA reads as TGTGCCAGCAGCTTAAACCGTTTGGCTAGCGGGAGGGCGAAATACGAGCAGTACTTC.

This chain connects TRBV21-1 to TRBJ1-2. TRBV21-1 is reported as a pseudogene. The CDR3 runs to 16 residues. In nucleotides, the CDR3 is TGTGCCAGCAGCCCCCTGGGGGGGGGCTTTGACTTTGGCTACACCTTC. Its translation: CASSPLGGGFDFGYTF.

The chain has TRBV2 and TRBJ1-1; maybe TRBD1 (6 bases). The CDR3 contains 11 residues. V lost 7 bases, J lost 8 bases, and 11 bases lay in between. Germline CDR1 SNHLY, CDR2 FYNNEI. CDR3 residues: CASTGQLEAFF. Here the CDR3 DNA reads TGTGCCAGCACAGGACAGTTGGAAGCTTTCTTT.

The chain has TRBV7-9 and TRBJ2-2; 13 bases line up with TRBD2. With 10 bases clipped from V and 6 bases from J, the junction kept 14 bases outside the gene matches. CDR3 size: 17 residues. Germline V gene data show CDR1 as SEHNR and CDR2 as FQNEAQ (reference sequence). The CDR3 region has the DNA TGTGCCACCTATTTCCCCGGACTAGCGGGGGTGGCCGGGGAGCTGTTTTTT. It yields the protein CATYFPGLAGVAGELFF.

This clone was observed a single time. The chain couples TRBV6-2 or TRBV6-3 to TRBJ2-3; TRBD2 might be the D (6 bases). V shed 1 base and J shed 5 bases, with 13 bases lying between them. The V gene's germline CDR1 is MNHEY and CDR2 SVGEGT. This CDR3 contains 15 residues. The CDR3 here is CASSYLDYMIDTQYF. The CDR3 nucleotides read TGTGCCAGCAGTTACTTGGACTATATGATAGATACGCAGTATTTT.